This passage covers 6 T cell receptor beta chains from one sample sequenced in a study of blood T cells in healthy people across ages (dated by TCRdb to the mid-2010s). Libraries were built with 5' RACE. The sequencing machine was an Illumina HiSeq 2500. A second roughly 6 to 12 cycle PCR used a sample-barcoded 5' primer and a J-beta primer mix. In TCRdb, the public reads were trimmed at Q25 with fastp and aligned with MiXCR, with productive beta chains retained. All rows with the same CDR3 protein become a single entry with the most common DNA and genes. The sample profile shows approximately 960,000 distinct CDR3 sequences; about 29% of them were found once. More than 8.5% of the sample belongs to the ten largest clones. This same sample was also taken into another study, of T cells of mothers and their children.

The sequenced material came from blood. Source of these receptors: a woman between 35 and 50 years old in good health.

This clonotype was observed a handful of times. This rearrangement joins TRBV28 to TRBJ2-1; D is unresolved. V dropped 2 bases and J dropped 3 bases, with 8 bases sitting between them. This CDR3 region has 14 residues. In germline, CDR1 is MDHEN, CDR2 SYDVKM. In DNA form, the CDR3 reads TGTGCCAGCAGTTTAGCTATGGTCTACAATGAGCAGTTCTTC. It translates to CASSLAMVYNEQFF.

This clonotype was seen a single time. The CDR3 coding sequence is TGTGCCAGCAGCTTAGGATACAGCTTCAATCAGCCCCAGCATTTT. Translating gives CASSLGYSFNQPQHF. The chain links TRBV7-8 to TRBJ1-5, with no clear D. CDR3 size: 15 residues. Germline values: CDR1 SGHVS, CDR2 FQNEAQ. V gave up 1 base and J gave up 3 bases, with 10 bases separating them.

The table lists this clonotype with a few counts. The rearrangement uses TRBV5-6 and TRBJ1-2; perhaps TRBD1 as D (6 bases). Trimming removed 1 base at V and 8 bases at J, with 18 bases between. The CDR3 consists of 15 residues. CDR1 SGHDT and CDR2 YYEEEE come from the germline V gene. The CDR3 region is CASSLSFAGGTGYTF. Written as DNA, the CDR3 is TGTGCCAGCAGCTTGTCATTCGCAGGAGGGACAGGCTACACCTTC.

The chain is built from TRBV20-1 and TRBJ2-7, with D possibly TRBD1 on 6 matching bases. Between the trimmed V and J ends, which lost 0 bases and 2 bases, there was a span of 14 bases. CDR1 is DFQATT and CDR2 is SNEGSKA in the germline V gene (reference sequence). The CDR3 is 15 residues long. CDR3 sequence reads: CSARDTQGKTYEQYF. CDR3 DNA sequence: TGCAGTGCTAGAGATACCCAGGGGAAGACCTACGAGCAGTACTTC.

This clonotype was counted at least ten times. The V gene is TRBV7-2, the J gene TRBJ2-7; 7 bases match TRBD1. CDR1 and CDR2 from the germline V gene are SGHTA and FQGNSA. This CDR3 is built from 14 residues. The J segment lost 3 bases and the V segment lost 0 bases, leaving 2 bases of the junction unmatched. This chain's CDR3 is CASSLAQGRYEQYF. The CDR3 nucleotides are TGTGCCAGCAGCTTAGCACAGGGGCGCTACGAGCAGTACTTC.

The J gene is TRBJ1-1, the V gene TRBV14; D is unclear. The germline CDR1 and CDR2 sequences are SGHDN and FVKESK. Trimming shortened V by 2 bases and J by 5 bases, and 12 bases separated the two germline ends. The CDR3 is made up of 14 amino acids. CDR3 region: CASSQRVGVTEAFF. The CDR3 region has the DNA TGTGCCAGCAGCCAACGAGTCGGCGTAACTGAAGCTTTCTTT. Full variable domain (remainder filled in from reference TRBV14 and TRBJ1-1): EAGVTQFPSHSVIEKGQTVTLRCDPISGHDNLYWYRRVMGKEIKFLLHFVKESKQDESGMPNNRFLAERTGGTYSTLKVQPAELEDSGVYFCASSQRVGVTEAFFGQGTRLTVV.